These T cell receptor beta chains were read from a single sample in a study of Graves' ophthalmopathy and Graves' hyperthyroidism. One entry per CDR3 protein, called by TCRdb with MiXCR from the multiplex PCR reads. The table includes roughly 170,000 distinct CDR3 sequences, under 45% detected once. The sample was peripheral blood. These TCRs come from a man aged 25-45 years with Graves' ophthalmopathy. Both conserved end residues are part of each CDR3. The order of the fields is J gene, V gene, clone size, D gene, CDR3 DNA, CDR3 protein. The D gene is left open where the match is weak. Expanded clones are given a class, and other clones once, few, many or no size at all.

j_gene: TRBJ1-2
v_gene: TRBV29-1
abundance: many
d_gene: -
CDR3nt: TGCAGCGTTTTACCCGGGACCTTTCGCTATGGCTACACCTTC
CDR3aa: CSVLPGTFRYGYTF

j_gene: TRBJ2-2
v_gene: TRBV19
abundance: many
d_gene: TRBD2
CDR3nt: TGTGCCAGTAGTACAGCCAGCGGGAGCGGAGAGCTGTTTTTT
CDR3aa: CASSTASGSGELFF

j_gene: TRBJ2-5
v_gene: TRBV28
abundance: -
d_gene: -
CDR3nt: TGTGCCAGCAGTTTGGGGCGGGACGAAGAGACCCAGTACTTC
CDR3aa: CASSLGRDEETQYF

j_gene: TRBJ2-5
v_gene: TRBV20-1
abundance: many
d_gene: -
CDR3nt: TGCAGTGCTGACCGGGAAGGGGCGTCCCAAGAGACCCAGTACTTC
CDR3aa: CSADREGASQETQYF

j_gene: TRBJ1-1
v_gene: TRBV6-5
abundance: -
d_gene: -
CDR3nt: TGTGCCAGCAGTTACTTGGGGGCAGCTTTCTTT
CDR3aa: CASSYLGAAFF

j_gene: TRBJ1-5
v_gene: TRBV7-2
abundance: many
d_gene: -
CDR3nt: TGTGCCAGCAGCTTGGTGGGGTTTGGCAATCAGCCCCAGCATTTT
CDR3aa: CASSLVGFGNQPQHF

j_gene: TRBJ1-1
v_gene: TRBV12-3/TRBV12-4
abundance: -
d_gene: -
CDR3nt: TGTGCCACCGGAAAGGGGGGCGAGGCTGAAGCTTTCTTT
CDR3aa: CATGKGGEAEAFF

j_gene: TRBJ2-2
v_gene: TRBV30
abundance: once
d_gene: TRBD2
CDR3nt: TGTGCCTGGAGTGTACAGCCTAGCGGGAGCGGTACCGGGGAGCTGTTTTTT
CDR3aa: CAWSVQPSGSGTGELFF

j_gene: TRBJ2-7
v_gene: TRBV12-3/TRBV12-4
abundance: -
d_gene: TRBD2
CDR3nt: TGTGCCAGCAGCACGGGACTAGCGGCACTCTGGTACTTC
CDR3aa: CASSTGLAALWYF

j_gene: TRBJ2-7
v_gene: TRBV6-2/TRBV6-3
abundance: -
d_gene: -
CDR3nt: TGTGCCAGCAGTTACTCGAGGGTAGAGTCCTACGAGCAGTACTTC
CDR3aa: CASSYSRVESYEQYF

j_gene: TRBJ2-7
v_gene: TRBV20-1
abundance: many
d_gene: -
CDR3nt: TGCAGTGCAGTGGGGGTTGGGTACGAGCAGTACTTC
CDR3aa: CSAVGVGYEQYF

j_gene: TRBJ1-6
v_gene: TRBV6-1
abundance: many
d_gene: -
CDR3nt: TGTGCCAGCAGTGAAATCGGCAGCGGCATGCGGATTTCACCCCTCCACTTT
CDR3aa: CASSEIGSGMRISPLHF

j_gene: TRBJ1-2
v_gene: TRBV9
abundance: -
d_gene: -
CDR3nt: TGTGCCAGCGCCACAGGGACCAACTATGGCTACACCTTC
CDR3aa: CASATGTNYGYTF

j_gene: TRBJ2-7
v_gene: TRBV12-3/TRBV12-4
abundance: many
d_gene: TRBD1
CDR3nt: TGTGCCAGCAGTCGCGACAGGGTCGAGCAGTACTTC
CDR3aa: CASSRDRVEQYF

j_gene: TRBJ2-5
v_gene: TRBV20-1
abundance: many
d_gene: TRBD2
CDR3nt: TGCAGTGCTCCCCCCGGACTAGCGGGAGCAGAGACCCAGTACTTC
CDR3aa: CSAPPGLAGAETQYF

j_gene: TRBJ1-1
v_gene: TRBV19
abundance: -
d_gene: TRBD1
CDR3nt: TGTGCCAGTAATCCGGGACAGGGGGCAAGTACTGAAGCTTTCTTT
CDR3aa: CASNPGQGASTEAFF

j_gene: TRBJ2-5
v_gene: TRBV7-2
abundance: many
d_gene: TRBD2
CDR3nt: TGTGCCAGCAGCTATGGACTAGCGGAAGAGACCCAGTACTTC
CDR3aa: CASSYGLAEETQYF

j_gene: TRBJ2-7
v_gene: TRBV12-3/TRBV12-4
abundance: -
d_gene: TRBD1
CDR3nt: TGTGCCAGCAGTCTTAGACAGGGAATGAGCTACGAGCAGTACTTC
CDR3aa: CASSLRQGMSYEQYF

j_gene: TRBJ2-2
v_gene: TRBV10-3
abundance: -
d_gene: TRBD1
CDR3nt: TGTGCCGGAAGGATTACAGGGGGCGTTTACGGGGAGCTGTTTTTT
CDR3aa: CAGRITGGVYGELFF

j_gene: TRBJ2-2
v_gene: TRBV7-2
abundance: many
d_gene: -
CDR3nt: TGTGCCAGCAGCTCATGGTCGAACACCGGGGAGCTGTTTTTT
CDR3aa: CASSSWSNTGELFF

j_gene: TRBJ1-5
v_gene: TRBV6-2/TRBV6-3
abundance: -
d_gene: -
CDR3nt: TGTGCCAGCAGCCGCCCGACAGCAGTTGGGCAGCCCCAGCATTTT
CDR3aa: CASSRPTAVGQPQHF

j_gene: TRBJ1-1
v_gene: TRBV28
abundance: many
d_gene: -
CDR3nt: TGTGCCAGCAGCACGGTGGGGAACACTGAAGCTTTCTTT
CDR3aa: CASSTVGNTEAFF

j_gene: TRBJ2-7
v_gene: TRBV20-1
abundance: many
d_gene: TRBD1
CDR3nt: TGCAGTGCTAGAGATTACAGGGGAATATCCTACGAGCAGTACTTC
CDR3aa: CSARDYRGISYEQYF

j_gene: TRBJ1-2
v_gene: TRBV15
abundance: many
d_gene: TRBD1
CDR3nt: TGTGCCACCAGCAGAGGGCGGACAGGGAGGGATGGCTACACCTTC
CDR3aa: CATSRGRTGRDGYTF

j_gene: TRBJ1-5
v_gene: TRBV4-1
abundance: many
d_gene: -
CDR3nt: TGCGCCAGCAGCCTTCAGGGATCCAGCAATCAGCCCCAGCATTTT
CDR3aa: CASSLQGSSNQPQHF

j_gene: TRBJ2-2
v_gene: TRBV12-3/TRBV12-4
abundance: many
d_gene: -
CDR3nt: TGTGCCAGCACCCCATGGACAGCTACCGGGGAGCTGTTTTTT
CDR3aa: CASTPWTATGELFF

j_gene: TRBJ2-2
v_gene: TRBV12-3/TRBV12-4
abundance: -
d_gene: -
CDR3nt: TGTGCCAGCAGCAGCGAGAACAGGTCGCTAAGACCCGGGGAGCTGTTTTTT
CDR3aa: CASSSENRSLRPGELFF

j_gene: TRBJ1-4
v_gene: TRBV28
abundance: once
d_gene: -
CDR3nt: TGTGCCAGCAGTTTATACCGGGGAGGGACTAATGAAAAACTGTTTTTT
CDR3aa: CASSLYRGGTNEKLFF

j_gene: TRBJ2-7
v_gene: TRBV28
abundance: many
d_gene: -
CDR3nt: TGTGCCAGCAGTTCCACACCGAAGACGGCAGACTCCTACGAGCAGTACTTC
CDR3aa: CASSSTPKTADSYEQYF

j_gene: TRBJ1-5
v_gene: TRBV12-5
abundance: many
d_gene: -
CDR3nt: TGTGCTAGTGGTTCCGGCACCCAGGGGAACCAGCCCCAGCATTTT
CDR3aa: CASGSGTQGNQPQHF

j_gene: TRBJ1-5
v_gene: TRBV4-1
abundance: many
d_gene: -
CDR3nt: TGCGCCAGCAACCAAAGCGTCGGGGTAGATCAGCCCCAGCATTTT
CDR3aa: CASNQSVGVDQPQHF

j_gene: TRBJ1-1
v_gene: TRBV20-1
abundance: many
d_gene: TRBD1
CDR3nt: TGCAGTGCTAGAGGGACAGGGGACACTGAAGCTTTCTTT
CDR3aa: CSARGTGDTEAFF

j_gene: TRBJ1-3
v_gene: TRBV12-3/TRBV12-4
abundance: many
d_gene: -
CDR3nt: TGTGCCAGCAGTTTAGGGGGTCCTGGAAACACCATATATTTT
CDR3aa: CASSLGGPGNTIYF

j_gene: TRBJ1-1
v_gene: TRBV7-2
abundance: many
d_gene: -
CDR3nt: TGTGCCAGCAGCCAAGGGCAGTTTTATGGCAACACTGAAGCTTTCTTT
CDR3aa: CASSQGQFYGNTEAFF

j_gene: TRBJ1-1
v_gene: TRBV12-3/TRBV12-4
abundance: few
d_gene: -
CDR3nt: TGTGCCAGCAGCCCCGGGGCAGGGAGGAACACTGAAGCTTTCTTT
CDR3aa: CASSPGAGRNTEAFF

j_gene: TRBJ2-4
v_gene: TRBV7-3
abundance: many
d_gene: TRBD2
CDR3nt: TGTGCCAGCAGCCAAAGCGGGAGAGCGGGAAACATTCAGTACTTC
CDR3aa: CASSQSGRAGNIQYF